These T cell receptor beta chains were read from a single sample in a study of CD8+CD57+ T cells in acquired aplastic anemia. TCRdb called the reads again in MiXCR, with one record for every CDR3 protein. The repertoire holds about 200,000 distinct CDR3 sequences, around 50% seen once, with around 20% in the top ten. Material for sequencing was sorted CD4+, CD8+, or CD8+CD57+ T cells (not recorded which) from PBMCs. The origin of the receptors is a human donor with aplastic anemia. CDR3s include the opening cysteine and the closing phenylalanine or tryptophan. The D gene is left open where the match is weak. Size values are once, few and many counts, or a class for expanded clones, and some rows have none.

clone size,V gene,J gene,D gene,CDR3 DNA,CDR3 protein
-,TRBV25-1,TRBJ1-2,-,TGTGCCAGCATCCCGGCAGGAGGTGGGGACTATGGCTACACCTTC,CASIPAGGGDYGYTF
few,TRBV7-3,TRBJ2-3,TRBD2,TGTGCCAGCAGCTTAACGGCGGGGGGGGCAGATACGCAGTATTTT,CASSLTAGGADTQYF
few,TRBV19,TRBJ2-6,TRBD2,TGTGCCAGCAGCCAATTCGGGGGGATTGGGGCCAACGTCCTGACTTTC,CASSQFGGIGANVLTF
few,TRBV6-5,TRBJ1-4,-,TGTGCCAGCAGCCCCCTCGGGGTCCCCTTTAATGAAAAACTGTTTTTT,CASSPLGVPFNEKLFF
many,TRBV9,TRBJ1-6,-,TGTGCCAGCACGCCGGGTCAGGGGCGGACCGGGATTAATTCACCCCTCCACTTT,CASTPGQGRTGINSPLHF
-,TRBV20-1,TRBJ1-1,TRBD1,TGCAGTGCTAGAAACCCGGGACAGGGGGGCCTTAACACTGAAGCTTTCTTT,CSARNPGQGGLNTEAFF
few,TRBV7-3,TRBJ2-1,TRBD2,TGTGCCAGCAGCTCCACTAGCGACCCCTCCTACAATGAGCAGTTCTTC,CASSSTSDPSYNEQFF
many,TRBV11-2,TRBJ1-6,-,TGTGCCAGCAGCCCTCATAGCTCCTATAATTCACCCCTCCACTTT,CASSPHSSYNSPLHF
few,TRBV12-3/TRBV12-4,TRBJ1-3,-,TGTGCCAGCAGTTTTCGGGTCGACACCATATATTTT,CASSFRVDTIYF
few,TRBV25-1,TRBJ2-6,-,TGTGCCAGCAGTGAAGAGGACATAGGATACTCTGGGGCCAACGTCCTGACTTTC,CASSEEDIGYSGANVLTF
many,TRBV6-6,TRBJ1-5,-,TGTGCCAGCAGGGGGGAAGGCGGGGGGAATCAGCCCCAGCATTTT,CASRGEGGGNQPQHF
many,TRBV5-1,TRBJ1-6,-,TGCGCCAGCAGCCCCATGGCCGGGGCACCCCTCCACTTT,CASSPMAGAPLHF
-,TRBV15,TRBJ1-4,-,TGTGCCACAAGGGTCCCGAACGGGGAACTGTTTTTT,CATRVPNGELFF
-,TRBV6-5,TRBJ2-7,TRBD2,TGTGCCAGCAGTTATTTTTCAGCGGGGGGGCCCTACGAGCAGTACTTC,CASSYFSAGGPYEQYF
many,TRBV19,TRBJ2-7,-,TGTGCCAGTAGTCAACAGGGGGGGGACTACGAGCAGTACTTC,CASSQQGGDYEQYF
-,TRBV27,TRBJ2-2,TRBD1,TGTGCCAGCACCCCCCGCCCCGGGACAGTTAAGGGAGGGGAGCTGTTTTTT,CASTPRPGTVKGGELFF
many,TRBV6-1,TRBJ1-5,-,TGTGCCAGCAGTGGACCATCTAGGTGGGAGCCCCAGCATTTT,CASSGPSRWEPQHF
-,TRBV7-6,TRBJ1-6,-,TGTGCCAGCAGCCCAGGCCATGGGGGGGTGACCTATAATTCACCCCTCCACTTT,CASSPGHGGVTYNSPLHF
-,TRBV28,TRBJ2-7,-,TGTGCCAGCGGGGGGACAGTCCTTAACGAGCAGTACTTC,CASGGTVLNEQYF
few,TRBV10-3,TRBJ2-7,-,TGTGCCATCAGCGTGGATTACGAGCAGTACTTC,CAISVDYEQYF
-,TRBV18,TRBJ2-7,-,TGTGCCAGCTCACTCACCGTGACCTCCTACGAGCGGTACTTC,CASSLTVTSYERYF
-,TRBV24-1,TRBJ1-6,-,TGTGCCACCAGTGAGGACGGCCTTGCCCCTAGGCCCCTCCACTTT,CATSEDGLAPRPLHF
many,TRBV11-3,TRBJ2-3,-,TGTGCCAGCAGCTTATCCGGGACAGATACGCAGTATTTT,CASSLSGTDTQYF
-,TRBV7-2,TRBJ1-5,-,TGTGCCAGCAGCTTAGTTCTAAATCAGCCCCAGCATTTT,CASSLVLNQPQHF
few,TRBV20-1,TRBJ2-5,-,TGCAGTGCTAGAGATCCCGCTAGTAGTGTCGTCGAGACCCAGTACTTC,CSARDPASSVVETQYF
many,TRBV4-1,TRBJ1-2,-,TGCGCCAGCAGCCAAGTCGCCCTCTATGGCTACACCTTC,CASSQVALYGYTF
many,TRBV5-1,TRBJ2-3,-,TGCGCCAGCAGCGCGGAAGAGGGGGAAACAGATACGCAGTATTTT,CASSAEEGETDTQYF
-,TRBV12-3/TRBV12-4,TRBJ1-4,-,TGTGCCAGCAGACGGGGCAGTAATGAAAAACTGTTTTTT,CASRRGSNEKLFF
many,TRBV19,TRBJ1-2,-,TGTGCCAGTAGGAATACAGGGAGTGGCTACACCTTC,CASRNTGSGYTF
many,TRBV5-1,TRBJ1-1,TRBD1,TGCGCCAGCAGCTTCCCGGGACAGTCGAACACTGAAGCTTTCTTT,CASSFPGQSNTEAFF
-,TRBV2,TRBJ1-2,-,TGTGCCAGCAGTGATGCGGGACCCAACTATGGCTACACCTTC,CASSDAGPNYGYTF
-,TRBV15,TRBJ1-6,-,TGTGCCACCAGCAGAGAGGGGAATAATTCACCCCTCCACTTT,CATSREGNNSPLHF
-,TRBV2,TRBJ2-5,TRBD1,TGTGCCAGCAGTGAGGGACAGTACCAAGAGACCCAGTACTTC,CASSEGQYQETQYF
-,TRBV12-3/TRBV12-4,TRBJ2-3,-,TGTGCCAGCAGTGCCCGGGGTACGCAGTATTTT,CASSARGTQYF
-,TRBV29-1,TRBJ1-1,TRBD1,TGCAGCGTTGTGAGAGGGGGCCAGAACACTGAAGCTTTCTTT,CSVVRGGQNTEAFF
many,TRBV7-9,TRBJ1-1,TRBD1,TGTGCCAGCAGCCGTGGGACAGGGGACACTGAAGCTTTCTTT,CASSRGTGDTEAFF
-,TRBV20-1,TRBJ2-7,TRBD2,TGCAGGGAGACTAGCGGGAGGTACACCTACGAGCAGTACTTC,CRETSGRYTYEQYF
-,TRBV6-2/TRBV6-3,TRBJ2-7,TRBD2,TGTGCCAGCAGTTATCCCCCTAGCGGGGGGCCGTACGAGCAGTACTTC,CASSYPPSGGPYEQYF
many,TRBV6-1,TRBJ1-2,TRBD1,TGTGCCAGCAGTGAATGGGAGGGGGCGTATGGCTACACCTTC,CASSEWEGAYGYTF
-,TRBV10-3,TRBJ2-7,-,TGTGCCAGCAACGAGACGGGACTCCTGACCTACGAGCAGTACTTC,CASNETGLLTYEQYF
-,TRBV2,TRBJ1-5,-,TGTGCCAGCGGTGAGGCATACGGCCAGCCCCAGCATTTT,CASGEAYGQPQHF
-,TRBV7-9,TRBJ1-1,-,TGTGCCAGCAGCTTAGAAGGCAGGGGAGGGACTGAAGCTTTCTTT,CASSLEGRGGTEAFF
many,TRBV6-1,TRBJ1-5,-,TGTGCCAGCAGTGAAAAGGTCCTGGGCAATCAGCCCCAGCATTTT,CASSEKVLGNQPQHF
many,TRBV6-1,TRBJ2-5,TRBD2,TGTGCCAGCAGTGAAGTAGCGGGGGGCCTAGAGACCCAGTACTTC,CASSEVAGGLETQYF
many,TRBV20-1,TRBJ1-1,-,TGCAGTGCTCGGGAGACAGCGGACACTGAAGCTTTCTTT,CSARETADTEAFF
many,TRBV25-1,TRBJ1-4,-,TGTGCCAGCAGTGAATCACGCGGGGCTAATGAAAAACTGTTTTTT,CASSESRGANEKLFF
many,TRBV5-1,TRBJ1-1,-,TGCGCCAGCAGCTACAGCGGACAGCAGAACACTGAAGCTTTCTTT,CASSYSGQQNTEAFF
many,TRBV7-2,TRBJ1-1,-,TGTGCCAGCAGACTAGAGGTACCTTTTGAAGCTTTCTTT,CASRLEVPFEAFF
many,TRBV11-2,TRBJ2-5,TRBD2,TGTGCCAGCAGCTTAGGTCGGCTAGCGGGGATTTGGGAGACCCAGTACTTC,CASSLGRLAGIWETQYF
many,TRBV20-1,TRBJ2-7,TRBD2,TGCAGTGCTGGAAGAAGCGGGGTTAGCTCCTACGAGCAGTACTTC,CSAGRSGVSSYEQYF
many,TRBV7-6,TRBJ2-7,-,TGTGCCAGCAGCTTAATACCCGTCTCCTACGAGCAGTACTTC,CASSLIPVSYEQYF
-,TRBV24-1,TRBJ2-7,TRBD1,TGTGCCACCAGTGCTAGAAACCCGGGACAGGGGGGCGTCGAGCAGTACTTC,CATSARNPGQGGVEQYF
many,TRBV11-2,TRBJ1-4,-,TGTGCCAGCAGCTCGGGCCGGGTTTCAACTAATGAAAAACTGTTTTTT,CASSSGRVSTNEKLFF
many,TRBV11-2,TRBJ1-3,-,TGTGCCAGCAGCTTGGGCCCCGCGTCTGGAAACACCATATATTTT,CASSLGPASGNTIYF